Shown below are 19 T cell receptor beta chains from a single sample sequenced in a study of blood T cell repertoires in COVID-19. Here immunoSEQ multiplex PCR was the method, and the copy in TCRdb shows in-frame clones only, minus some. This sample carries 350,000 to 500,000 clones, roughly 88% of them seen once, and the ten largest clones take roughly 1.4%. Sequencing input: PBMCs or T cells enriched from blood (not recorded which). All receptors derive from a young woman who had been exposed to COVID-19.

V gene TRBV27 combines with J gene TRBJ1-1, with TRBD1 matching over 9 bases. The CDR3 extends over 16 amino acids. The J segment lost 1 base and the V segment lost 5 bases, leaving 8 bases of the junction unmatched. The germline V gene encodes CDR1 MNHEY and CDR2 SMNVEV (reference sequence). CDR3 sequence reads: CASSPGTGYWNTEAFF. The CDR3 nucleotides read TGTGCCAGCAGTCCAGGGACAGGGTATTGGAACACTGAAGCTTTCTTT.

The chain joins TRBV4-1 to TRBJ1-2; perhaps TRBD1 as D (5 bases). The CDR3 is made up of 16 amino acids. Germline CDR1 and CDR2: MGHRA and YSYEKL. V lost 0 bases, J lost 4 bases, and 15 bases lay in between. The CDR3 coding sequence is TGCGCCAGCAGCCAAGATACCCAGGGAGGAGTCTATGGCTACACCTTC. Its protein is CASSQDTQGGVYGYTF.

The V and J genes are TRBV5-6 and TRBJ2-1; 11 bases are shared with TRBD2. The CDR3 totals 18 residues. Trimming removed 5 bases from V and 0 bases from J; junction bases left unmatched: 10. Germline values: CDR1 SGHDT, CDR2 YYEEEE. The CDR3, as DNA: TGTGCCAGCAGTTCGATAGCGGGAGGGAGAAGCTCCTACAATGAGCAGTTCTTC. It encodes CASSSIAGGRSSYNEQFF. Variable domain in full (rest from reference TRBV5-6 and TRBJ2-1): DAGVTQSPTHLIKTRGQQVTLRCSPKSGHDTVSWYQQALGQGPQFIFQYYEEEERQRGNFPDRFSGHQFPNYSSELNVNALLLGDSALYLCASSSIAGGRSSYNEQFFGPGTRLTVL.

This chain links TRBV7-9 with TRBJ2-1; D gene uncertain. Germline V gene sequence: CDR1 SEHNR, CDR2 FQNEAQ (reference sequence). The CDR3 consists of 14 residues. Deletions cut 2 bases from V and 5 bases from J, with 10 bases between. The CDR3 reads CASSLTRSNNEQFF. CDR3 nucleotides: TGTGCCAGCAGCTTAACGCGATCGAACAATGAGCAGTTCTTC. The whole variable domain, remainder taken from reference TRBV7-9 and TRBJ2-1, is DTGVSQNPRHKITKRGQNVTFRCDPISEHNRLYWYRQTLGQGPEFLTYFQNEAQLEKSRLLSDRFSAERPKGSFSTLEIQRTEQGDSAMYLCASSLTRSNNEQFFGPGTRLTVL.

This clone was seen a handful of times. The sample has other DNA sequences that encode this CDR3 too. CDR3 DNA sequence: TGTGCCAGTAGACCGACAGGTTTAAACACTGAAGCTTTCTTT. Translation gives CASRPTGLNTEAFF. This rearrangement joins TRBV19 to TRBJ1-1; tentative D call: TRBD1 (6 bases). V was trimmed by 6 bases and J by 2 bases, leaving 13 bases between them. The CDR3 spans 14 residues. CDR1 is LNHDA and CDR2 is SQIVND in the germline V gene (reference sequence).

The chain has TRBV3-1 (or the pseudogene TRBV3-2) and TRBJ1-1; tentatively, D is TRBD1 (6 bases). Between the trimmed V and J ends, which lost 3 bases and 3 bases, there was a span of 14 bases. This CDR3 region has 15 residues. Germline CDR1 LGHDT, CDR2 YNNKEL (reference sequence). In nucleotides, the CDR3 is TGTGCCAGCAGCCACAGAGTCCACAGGGACACTGAAGCTTTCTTT. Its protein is CASSHRVHRDTEAFF.

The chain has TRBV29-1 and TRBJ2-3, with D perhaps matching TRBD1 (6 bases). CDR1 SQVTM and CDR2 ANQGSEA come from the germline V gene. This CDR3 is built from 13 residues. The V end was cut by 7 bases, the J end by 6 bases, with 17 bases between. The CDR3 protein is CSGHRDSTDTQYF. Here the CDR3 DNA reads TGCAGCGGGCACAGGGATTCAACGGATACGCAGTATTTT.

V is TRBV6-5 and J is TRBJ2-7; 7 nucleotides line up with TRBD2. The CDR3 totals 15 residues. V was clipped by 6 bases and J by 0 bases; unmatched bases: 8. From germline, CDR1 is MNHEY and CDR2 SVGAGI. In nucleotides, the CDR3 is TGTGCCAGCAGGCCAACTAGCGCACTCTCCTACGAGCAGTACTTC. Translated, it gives CASRPTSALSYEQYF.

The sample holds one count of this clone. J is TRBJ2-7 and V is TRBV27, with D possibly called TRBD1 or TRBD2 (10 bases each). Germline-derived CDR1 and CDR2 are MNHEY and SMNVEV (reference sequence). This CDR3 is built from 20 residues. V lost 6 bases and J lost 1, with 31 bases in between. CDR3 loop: CASRPTGGWVAGGRSYEQYF. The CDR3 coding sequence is TGTGCCAGCAGACCGACAGGGGGCTGGGTAGCGGGAGGTCGGTCCTACGAGCAGTACTTC.

CDR3 loop: CASSLVPQGRETQYF. Here the CDR3 DNA reads TGTGCCAGCAGCTTAGTCCCACAGGGTCGAGAGACCCAGTACTTC. This chain joins TRBV11-2 and TRBJ2-5, with D maybe TRBD1 (6 bases). Per germline, CDR1 SGHAT and CDR2 FQNNGV. V was clipped by 1 base and J by 4 bases, with 13 bases between them. This CDR3 has 15 residues.

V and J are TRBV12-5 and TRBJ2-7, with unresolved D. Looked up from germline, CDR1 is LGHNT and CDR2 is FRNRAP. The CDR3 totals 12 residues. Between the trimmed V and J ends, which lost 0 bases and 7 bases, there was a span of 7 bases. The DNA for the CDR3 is TGTGCTAGTGGTTTGGTCGCGAAGGAGCAGTACTTC. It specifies CASGLVAKEQYF.

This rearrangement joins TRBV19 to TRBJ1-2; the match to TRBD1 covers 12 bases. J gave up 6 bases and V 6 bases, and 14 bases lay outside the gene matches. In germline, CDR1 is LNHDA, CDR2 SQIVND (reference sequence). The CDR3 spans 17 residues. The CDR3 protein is CASSDWGQGASFHGYTF. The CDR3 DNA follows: TGTGCCAGTAGCGATTGGGGACAGGGGGCGTCATTTCATGGCTACACCTTC.

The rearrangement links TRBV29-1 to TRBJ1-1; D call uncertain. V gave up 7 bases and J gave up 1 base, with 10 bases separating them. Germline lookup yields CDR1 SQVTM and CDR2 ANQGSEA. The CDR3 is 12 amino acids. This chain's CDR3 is CSAWATNTEAFF. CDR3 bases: TGCAGCGCGTGGGCCACGAACACTGAAGCTTTCTTT.

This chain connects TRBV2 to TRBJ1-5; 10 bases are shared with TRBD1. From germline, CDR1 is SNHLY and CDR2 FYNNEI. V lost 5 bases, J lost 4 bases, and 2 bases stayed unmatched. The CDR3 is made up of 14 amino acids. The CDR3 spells CASSWTGGNQPQHF. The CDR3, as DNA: TGTGCCAGCAGTTGGACAGGGGGAAATCAGCCCCAGCATTTT. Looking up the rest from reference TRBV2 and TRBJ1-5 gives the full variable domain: EPEVTQTPSHQVTQMGQEVILRCVPISNHLYFYWYRQILGQKVEFLVSFYNNEISEKSEIFDDQFSVERPDGSNFTLKIRSTKLEDSAMYFCASSWTGGNQPQHFGDGTRLSIL.

CDR3 sequence (DNA): TGTGCCATCAGTGAACAGGGTCTCCACGAGCAGTACTTC. Its translation is CAISEQGLHEQYF. This sequence joins TRBV10-3 and TRBJ2-7; TRBD1 is a possible D gene (6 bases). CDR3 length: 13 amino acids. Trimming took 3 bases from V and 5 from J, leaving 11 bases between them. The germline gives CDR1 ENHRY, CDR2 SYGVKD.

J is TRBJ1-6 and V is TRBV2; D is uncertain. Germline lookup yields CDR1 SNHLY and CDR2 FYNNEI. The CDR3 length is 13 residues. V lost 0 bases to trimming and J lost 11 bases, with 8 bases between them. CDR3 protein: CASSEARSAPLHF. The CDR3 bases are TGTGCCAGCAGTGAAGCCAGGTCAGCACCCCTCCACTTT.

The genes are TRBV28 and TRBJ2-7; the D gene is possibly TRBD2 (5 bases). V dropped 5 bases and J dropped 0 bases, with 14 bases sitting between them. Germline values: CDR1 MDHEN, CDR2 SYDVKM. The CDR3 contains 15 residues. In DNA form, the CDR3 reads TGTGCCAGCAGTGGAGGTTACGGATACTCCTACGAGCAGTACTTC. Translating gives CASSGGYGYSYEQYF.

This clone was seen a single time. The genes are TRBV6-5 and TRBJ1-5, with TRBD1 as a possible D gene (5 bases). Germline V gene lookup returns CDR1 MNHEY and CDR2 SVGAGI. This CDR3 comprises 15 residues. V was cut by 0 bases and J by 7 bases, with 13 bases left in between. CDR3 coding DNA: TGTGCCAGCAGTTACTCGTGGGGGGAAGAACAGCCCCAGCATTTT. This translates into CASSYSWGEEQPQHF.

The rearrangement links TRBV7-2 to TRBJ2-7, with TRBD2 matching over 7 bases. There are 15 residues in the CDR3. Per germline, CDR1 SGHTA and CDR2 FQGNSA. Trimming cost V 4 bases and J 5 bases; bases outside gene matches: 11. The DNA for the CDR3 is TGTGCCAGCAGCTCGGGGACTAATAGCTTCCACGAGCAGTACTTC. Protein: CASSSGTNSFHEQYF.